One and the same sample provided the 15 T cell receptor beta chains below, sequenced in a study of T-cell memory formation after mild COVID-19. TCRdb reprocessed the 5' RACE reads via MiXCR and lists one record per CDR3 protein. This table holds fewer than 250,000 distinct CDR3 sequences, under 30% found once. Sequenced sample: PBMCs or a T cell subset sorted from them (not recorded which). The receptor set was obtained from an adult woman who had mild COVID-19 (a few samples of this study predate the infection). Cell type and time point are not known.

The gene calls are TRBV2 and TRBJ1-5, with a possible D match to TRBD1 (6 bases). The CDR3 runs to 14 residues. V was shortened by 3 bases and J by 7 bases, with 13 bases between the two germline ends. Germline-derived CDR1 and CDR2 are SNHLY and FYNNEI. The DNA for the CDR3 is TGTGCCAGCAGTGATGAGGCAGGGGTGCAGCCCCAGCATTTT. It is translated as CASSDEAGVQPQHF.

This clonotype has a handful of counts. The chain recombines TRBV5-6 with TRBJ1-5; TRBD1 agrees at 8 bases. Germline V CDR1 and CDR2: SGHDT, YYEEEE. Germline trimming cut 4 bases from V and 7 bases from J; bases unmatched to any gene: 13. This CDR3 comprises 16 residues. The CDR3 DNA follows: TGTGCCAGCAGCGCTACGGACCTCAGGGGGCAGCAGCCCCAGCATTTT. Translated: CASSATDLRGQQPQHF.

The chain joins TRBV6-4 to TRBJ1-5; D is unresolved. Per germline, CDR1 MRHNA and CDR2 SNTAGT. CDR3 size: 14 residues. Deletions cut 6 bases from V and 5 bases from J, with 14 bases between. As DNA, the CDR3 is TGTGCCAGCAGCGGGGTCCTCGGGCATCAGCCCCAGCATTTT. This encodes CASSGVLGHQPQHF.

V gene TRBV3-1 combines with J gene TRBJ2-1, with 7 bases fitting TRBD2. The CDR3 is 16 residues long. Germline V gives CDR1 LGHDT, CDR2 YNNKEL (reference sequence). Trimming at V came to 2 bases and at J to 10 bases, leaving 14 bases not matched to a gene. CDR3 in amino acids: CASSQMVASGEREQFF. CDR3 nucleotide sequence: TGTGCCAGCAGCCAAATGGTCGCCAGCGGGGAAAGAGAGCAGTTCTTC.

This sequence joins TRBV5-1 and TRBJ2-7; perhaps TRBD1 as D (5 bases). Trimming removed 2 bases from V and 2 bases from J, with 11 bases in between. Germline V CDR1 and CDR2: SGHRS, YFSETQ. This CDR3 contains 14 residues. The CDR3 loop reads CASSLRQGTYEQYF. The DNA for the CDR3 is TGCGCCAGCAGCTTAAGGCAGGGTACCTACGAGCAGTACTTC.

This clonotype was seen only a few times. This chain links TRBV3-1 with TRBJ2-4; D not resolved. From germline, CDR1 is LGHDT and CDR2 YNNKEL (reference sequence). The CDR3 covers 15 residues. The germline V and J ends were trimmed by 4 bases and 0 bases, with 10 bases remaining between them. In nucleotides, the CDR3 is TGTGCCAGCAGCCCCGGTAGAATAGCCAAAAACATTCAGTACTTC. It codes for CASSPGRIAKNIQYF.

This clonotype came up many times. This chain joins TRBV11-2 and TRBJ2-2; possibly TRBD2 for D (6 bases). This CDR3 has 15 amino acids. In germline, CDR1 is SGHAT, CDR2 FQNNGV. Between the trimmed V and J ends, which lost 8 bases and 6 bases, there was a span of 19 bases. The CDR3 protein is CASFMGGASAGELFF. Here the CDR3 DNA reads TGTGCCAGCTTTATGGGCGGGGCGTCCGCCGGGGAGCTGTTTTTT.

The chain links TRBV4-1 to TRBJ2-7, with 14 bases aligning to TRBD2. This CDR3 spans 18 amino acids. V shed 0 bases and J 2 bases; nucleotides not matched to a gene: 6. Germline V gives CDR1 MGHRA, CDR2 YSYEKL. The CDR3 loop is CASSQEGGLAGAPYEQYF. The CDR3 region has the DNA TGCGCCAGCAGCCAAGAAGGGGGACTAGCGGGGGCCCCCTACGAGCAGTACTTC.

The J gene is TRBJ2-1, the V gene TRBV20-1, with D possibly TRBD2 on 6 matching bases. This CDR3 has 14 residues. Germline V gene data show CDR1 as DFQATT and CDR2 as SNEGSKA (reference sequence). Trimming pared 4 bases from V and 0 bases from J, leaving 10 bases between. In DNA, the CDR3 is TGCAGTGCTACCCGGACTACCTCCTACAATGAGCAGTTCTTC. This translates into CSATRTTSYNEQFF.

This clonotype was observed a handful of times. Given the absence of the conserved phenylalanine or tryptophan at the CDR3 end, a read error is likely. The limits of the CDR3 on the DNA are not certain, so only TCRdb's listed CDR3 is given. The chain combines TRBV6-2 or TRBV6-3 with TRBJ2-3; the table's D call, TRBD2, was not checked against the DNA. The CDR3 spans 14 amino acids, including both terminal residues. Looked up from germline, CDR1 is MNHEY and CDR2 is SVGEGT. Here the CDR3 reads CASRTTGTSGSPIM.

This clonotype was seen a few times. V gene TRBV20-1 combines with J gene TRBJ2-1, with unresolved D. V lost 2 bases, J lost 0 bases, and 11 bases lay in between. This CDR3 region has 15 residues. The germline V gene encodes CDR1 DFQATT and CDR2 SNEGSKA (reference sequence). In DNA form, the CDR3 reads TGCAGTGCTAGATGGCACCGGAGCTCCTACAATGAGCAGTTCTTC. Its translation is CSARWHRSSYNEQFF.

This clonotype was detected a few times. CDR3 nucleotide sequence: TGCGCCAGCAGCTTGGCTAGCGCGGGCGCCGGGGAGCTGTTTTTT. Translation gives CASSLASAGAGELFF. V and J are TRBV5-1 and TRBJ2-2, with D possibly being TRBD2 (6 bases). Trimming took 0 bases from V and 6 from J, leaving 12 bases between them. The CDR3 runs 15 residues. The germline V gene encodes CDR1 SGHRS and CDR2 YFSETQ.

This clonotype appeared once. The chain has TRBV27 and TRBJ2-5; D might be TRBD2 (6 bases). The CDR3 spans 16 residues. Deletions cut 7 bases from V and 5 bases from J, with 23 bases between. The germline V gene encodes CDR1 MNHEY and CDR2 SMNVEV (reference sequence). The CDR3 region is CASKLIGASVGETQYF. The CDR3 DNA follows: TGTGCCAGCAAACTTATCGGGGCTAGCGTGGGGGAGACCCAGTACTTC.

The CDR3 DNA sequence: TGTGCCAGCAGCGCGAGGACAGGGGACGAGCAGTACTTC. Its translation is CASSARTGDEQYF. J is TRBJ2-7 and V is TRBV5-4; 9 nucleotides line up with TRBD1. CDR1 is SGHNT and CDR2 is YYREEE in the germline V gene (reference sequence). V lost 4 bases and J lost 5; bases outside the gene matches: 4. This CDR3 region has 13 residues. Supplemented by reference TRBV5-4 and TRBJ2-7, the full variable domain reads ETGVTQSPTHLIKTRGQQVTLRCSSQSGHNTVSWYQQALGQGPQFIFQYYREEENGRGNFPPRFSGLQFPNYSSELNVNALELDDSALYLCASSARTGDEQYFGPGTRLTVT.

This clonotype was counted only a few times. This chain joins TRBV5-6 and TRBJ2-1; D is perhaps TRBD1 (6 bases). Between the trimmed V and J ends, which lost 5 bases and 8 bases, there was a span of 26 bases. The CDR3 is made up of 17 amino acids. Per the germline V gene, CDR1 is SGHDT and CDR2 is YYEEEE. The CDR3 DNA reads as TGTGCCAGCAGTCCCGCGGCGGACACAATGAACAGGGATGAGCAGTTCTTC. It yields the protein CASSPAADTMNRDEQFF.